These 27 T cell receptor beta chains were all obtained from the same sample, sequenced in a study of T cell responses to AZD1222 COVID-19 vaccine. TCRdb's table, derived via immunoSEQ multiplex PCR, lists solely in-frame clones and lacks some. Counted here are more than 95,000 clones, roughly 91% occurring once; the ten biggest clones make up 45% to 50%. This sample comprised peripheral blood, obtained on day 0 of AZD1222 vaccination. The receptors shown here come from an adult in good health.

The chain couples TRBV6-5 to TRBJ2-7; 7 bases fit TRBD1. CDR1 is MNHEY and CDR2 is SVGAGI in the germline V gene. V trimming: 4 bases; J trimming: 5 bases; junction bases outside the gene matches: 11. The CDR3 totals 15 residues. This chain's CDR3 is CASSSLYRGANEQYF. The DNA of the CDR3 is TGTGCCAGCAGTTCACTCTACAGGGGAGCCAACGAGCAGTACTTC.

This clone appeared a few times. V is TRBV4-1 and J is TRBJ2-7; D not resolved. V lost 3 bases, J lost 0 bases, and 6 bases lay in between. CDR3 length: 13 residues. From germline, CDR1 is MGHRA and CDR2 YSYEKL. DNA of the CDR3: TGCGCCAGCAGCCACCTGGGCTCCTACGAGCAGTACTTC. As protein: CASSHLGSYEQYF.

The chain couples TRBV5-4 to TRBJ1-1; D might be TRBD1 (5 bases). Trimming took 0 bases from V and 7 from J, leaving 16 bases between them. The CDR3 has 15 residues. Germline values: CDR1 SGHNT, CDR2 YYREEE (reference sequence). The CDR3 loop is CASSLGMADGGEAFF. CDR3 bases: TGTGCCAGCAGCTTGGGTATGGCAGATGGGGGTGAAGCTTTCTTT.

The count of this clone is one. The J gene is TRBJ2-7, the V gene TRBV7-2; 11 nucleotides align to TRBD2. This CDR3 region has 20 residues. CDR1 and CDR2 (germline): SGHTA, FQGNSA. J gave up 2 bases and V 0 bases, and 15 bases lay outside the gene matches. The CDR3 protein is CASSLAWAGTSGLKPYEQYF. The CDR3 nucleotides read TGTGCCAGCAGCTTAGCATGGGCCGGGACTAGCGGCCTTAAACCCTACGAGCAGTACTTC.

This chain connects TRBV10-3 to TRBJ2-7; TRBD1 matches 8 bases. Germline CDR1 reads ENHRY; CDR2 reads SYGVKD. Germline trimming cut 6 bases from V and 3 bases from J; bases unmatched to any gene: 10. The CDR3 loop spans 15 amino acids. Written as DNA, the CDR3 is TGTGCCATCAGCGATCCTCCGGGACAGGACTACGAGCAGTACTTC. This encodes CAISDPPGQDYEQYF.

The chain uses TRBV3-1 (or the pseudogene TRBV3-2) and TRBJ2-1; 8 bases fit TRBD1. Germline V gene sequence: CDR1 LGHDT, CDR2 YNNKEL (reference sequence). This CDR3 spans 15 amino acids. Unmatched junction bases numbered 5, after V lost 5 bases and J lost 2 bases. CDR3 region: CASSSGTGTYNEQFF. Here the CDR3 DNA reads TGTGCCAGCAGCTCCGGGACAGGTACCTACAATGAGCAGTTCTTC.

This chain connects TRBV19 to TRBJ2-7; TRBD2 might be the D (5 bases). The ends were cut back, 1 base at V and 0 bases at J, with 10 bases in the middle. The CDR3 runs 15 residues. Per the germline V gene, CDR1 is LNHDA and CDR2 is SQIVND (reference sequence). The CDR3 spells CASSIGSGPSYEQYF. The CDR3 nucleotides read TGTGCCAGTAGTATAGGGAGCGGCCCCTCCTACGAGCAGTACTTC.

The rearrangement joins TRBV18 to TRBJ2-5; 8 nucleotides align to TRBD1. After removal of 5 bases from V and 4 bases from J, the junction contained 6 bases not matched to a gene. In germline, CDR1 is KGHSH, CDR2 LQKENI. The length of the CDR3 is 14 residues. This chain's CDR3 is CASSATGAGETQYF. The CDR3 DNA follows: TGTGCCAGCTCAGCGACAGGGGCCGGAGAGACCCAGTACTTC.

CDR3 nucleotides: TGTGCCAGCTCCATGGGGGGTGAAGAGACCCAGTACTTC. This gives the protein CASSMGGEETQYF. V gene TRBV18 combines with J gene TRBJ2-5, with D possibly matching TRBD2 (6 bases). V was pared by 6 bases and J by 3 bases, with 11 bases between. Germline-derived CDR1 and CDR2 are KGHSH and LQKENI. This CDR3 comprises 13 residues.

This chain's CDR3 is CASSVGPGTSGSYEQYF. The CDR3 coding sequence is TGTGCCAGCAGCGTAGGCCCCGGGACTAGCGGGAGTTACGAGCAGTACTTC. The rearrangement links TRBV9 to TRBJ2-7, with 14 bases aligning to TRBD2. Germline-derived CDR1 and CDR2 are SGDLS and YYNGEE. Trimming at V came to 0 bases and at J to 4 bases, leaving 6 bases not matched to a gene. This CDR3 is built from 17 residues.

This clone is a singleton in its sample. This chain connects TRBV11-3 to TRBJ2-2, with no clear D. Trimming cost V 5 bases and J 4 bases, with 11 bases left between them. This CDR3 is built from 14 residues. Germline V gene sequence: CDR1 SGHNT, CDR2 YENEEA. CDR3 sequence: CASSPRLGTGELFF. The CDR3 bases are TGTGCCAGCAGCCCGCGACTGGGCACCGGGGAGCTGTTTTTT.

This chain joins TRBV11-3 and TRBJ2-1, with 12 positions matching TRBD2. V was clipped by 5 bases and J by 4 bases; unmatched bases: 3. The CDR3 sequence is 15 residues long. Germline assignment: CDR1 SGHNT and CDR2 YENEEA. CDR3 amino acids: CASSLGLAGYNEQFF. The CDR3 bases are TGTGCCAGCAGCCTCGGACTAGCGGGATACAATGAGCAGTTCTTC.

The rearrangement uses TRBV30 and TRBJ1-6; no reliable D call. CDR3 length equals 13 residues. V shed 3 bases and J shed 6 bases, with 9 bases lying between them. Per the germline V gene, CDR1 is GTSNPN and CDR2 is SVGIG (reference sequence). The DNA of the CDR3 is TGTGCCTGGAGGAGTAGCCTTAATTCACCCCTCCACTTT. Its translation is CAWRSSLNSPLHF.

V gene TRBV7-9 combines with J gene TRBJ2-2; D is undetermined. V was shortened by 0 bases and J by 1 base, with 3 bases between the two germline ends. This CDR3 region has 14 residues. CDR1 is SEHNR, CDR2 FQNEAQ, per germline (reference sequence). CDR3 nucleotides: TGTGCCAGCAGCTTAGCCGAGAACACCGGGGAGCTGTTTTTT. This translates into CASSLAENTGELFF.

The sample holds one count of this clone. The CDR3 DNA reads as TGTGCCAGCAGCCAAGAGCCGTACAATGAGCAGTTCTTC. Encoded protein: CASSQEPYNEQFF. The rearrangement joins TRBV11-3 to TRBJ2-1; D call uncertain. From germline, CDR1 is SGHNT and CDR2 YENEEA. Trimming took 5 bases from V and 4 from J, leaving 9 bases between them. The CDR3 extends over 13 amino acids. Full variable domain (rest looked up from reference TRBV11-3 and TRBJ2-1): EAGVVQSPRYKIIEKKQPVAFWCNPISGHNTLYWYLQNLGQGPELLIRYENEEAVDDSQLPKDRFSAERLKGVDSTLKIQPAELGDSAVYLCASSQEPYNEQFFGPGTRLTVL.

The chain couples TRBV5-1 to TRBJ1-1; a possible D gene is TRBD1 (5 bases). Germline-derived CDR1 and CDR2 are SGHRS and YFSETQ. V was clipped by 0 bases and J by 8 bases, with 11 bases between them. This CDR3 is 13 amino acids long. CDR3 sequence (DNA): TGCGCCAGCAGCTTGGGGGACGAGCGAGAAGCTTTCTTT. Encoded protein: CASSLGDEREAFF. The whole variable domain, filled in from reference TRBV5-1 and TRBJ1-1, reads KAGVTQTPRYLIKTRGQQVTLSCSPISGHRSVSWYQQTPGQGLQFLFEYFSETQRNKGNFPGRFSGRQFSNSRSEMNVSTLELGDSALYLCASSLGDEREAFFGQGTRLTVV.

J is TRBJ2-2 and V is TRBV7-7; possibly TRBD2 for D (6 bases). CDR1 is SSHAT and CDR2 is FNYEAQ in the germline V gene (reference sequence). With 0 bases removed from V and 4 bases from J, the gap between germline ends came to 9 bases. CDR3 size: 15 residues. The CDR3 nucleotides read TGTGCCAGCAGCTTAGCCGGCGGGGCCACCGGGGAGCTGTTTTTT. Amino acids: CASSLAGGATGELFF.

For the CDR3, the DNA is TGTGCCAGCAGTACGGTTTACACCGGGGAGCTGTTTTTT. It codes for CASSTVYTGELFF. This sequence joins TRBV6-1 and TRBJ2-2; D remains unclear. The CDR3 covers 13 residues. V shed 5 bases and J shed 3 bases, with 7 bases lying between them. Germline values: CDR1 MNHNS, CDR2 SASEGT.

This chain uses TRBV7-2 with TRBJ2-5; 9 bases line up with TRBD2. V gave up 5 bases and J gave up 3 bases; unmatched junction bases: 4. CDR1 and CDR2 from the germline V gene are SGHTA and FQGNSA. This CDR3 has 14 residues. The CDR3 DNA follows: TGTGCCAGCAGCCCACGACTAGCGGAAGAGACCCAGTACTTC. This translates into CASSPRLAEETQYF.

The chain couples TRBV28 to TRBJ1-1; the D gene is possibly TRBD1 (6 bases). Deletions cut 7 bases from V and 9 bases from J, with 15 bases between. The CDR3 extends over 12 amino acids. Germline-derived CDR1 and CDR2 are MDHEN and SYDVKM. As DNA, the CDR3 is TGTGCCAGCACTATAAACAGGGAAAAAGCTTTCTTT. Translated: CASTINREKAFF.

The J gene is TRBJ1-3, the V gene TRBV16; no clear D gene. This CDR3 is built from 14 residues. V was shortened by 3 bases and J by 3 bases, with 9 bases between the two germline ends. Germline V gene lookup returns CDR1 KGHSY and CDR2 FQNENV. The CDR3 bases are TGTGCCAGCAGCCAGCTGGGAGATGGAAACACCATATATTTT. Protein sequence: CASSQLGDGNTIYF.

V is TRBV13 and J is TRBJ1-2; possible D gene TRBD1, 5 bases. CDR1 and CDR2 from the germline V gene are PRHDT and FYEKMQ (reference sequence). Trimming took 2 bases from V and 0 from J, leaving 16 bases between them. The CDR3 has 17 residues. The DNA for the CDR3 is TGTGCCAGCAGCTTACCCGAGGGGAGGGGAGCTAACTATGGCTACACCTTC. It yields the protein CASSLPEGRGANYGYTF.

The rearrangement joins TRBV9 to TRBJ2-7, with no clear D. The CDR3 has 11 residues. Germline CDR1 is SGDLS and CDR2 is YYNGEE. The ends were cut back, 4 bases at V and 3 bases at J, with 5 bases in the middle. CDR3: CASSPFYEQYF. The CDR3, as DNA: TGTGCCAGCAGCCCCTTCTACGAGCAGTACTTC.

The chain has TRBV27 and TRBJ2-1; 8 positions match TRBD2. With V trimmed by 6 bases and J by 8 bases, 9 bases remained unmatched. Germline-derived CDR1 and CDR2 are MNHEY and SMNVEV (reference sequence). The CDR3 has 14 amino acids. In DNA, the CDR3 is TGTGCCAGCAGATGGAGCGGGAGAAAGTATGAGCAGTTCTTC. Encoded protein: CASRWSGRKYEQFF.

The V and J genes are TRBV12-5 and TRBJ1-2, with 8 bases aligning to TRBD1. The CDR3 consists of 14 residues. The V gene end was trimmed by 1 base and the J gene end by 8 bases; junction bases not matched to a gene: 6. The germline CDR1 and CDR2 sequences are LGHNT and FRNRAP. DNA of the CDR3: TGTGCTAGTGGTTTGGATCCGACAGGGGACGGCTACACCTTC. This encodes CASGLDPTGDGYTF.

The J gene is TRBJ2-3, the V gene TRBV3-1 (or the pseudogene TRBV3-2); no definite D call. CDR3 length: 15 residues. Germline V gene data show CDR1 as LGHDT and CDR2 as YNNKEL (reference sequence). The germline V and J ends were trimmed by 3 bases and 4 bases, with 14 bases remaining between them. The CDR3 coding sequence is TGTGCCAGCAGCCACGATGCTCCCCGGGCAGATACGCAGTATTTT. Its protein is CASSHDAPRADTQYF.

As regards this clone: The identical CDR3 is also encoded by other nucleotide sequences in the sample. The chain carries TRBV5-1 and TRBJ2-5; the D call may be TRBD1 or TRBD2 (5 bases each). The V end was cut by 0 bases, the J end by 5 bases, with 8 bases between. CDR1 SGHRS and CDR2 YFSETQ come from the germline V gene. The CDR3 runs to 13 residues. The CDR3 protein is CASSLGGGETQYF. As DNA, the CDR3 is TGCGCCAGCAGCTTGGGGGGCGGGGAGACCCAGTACTTC.